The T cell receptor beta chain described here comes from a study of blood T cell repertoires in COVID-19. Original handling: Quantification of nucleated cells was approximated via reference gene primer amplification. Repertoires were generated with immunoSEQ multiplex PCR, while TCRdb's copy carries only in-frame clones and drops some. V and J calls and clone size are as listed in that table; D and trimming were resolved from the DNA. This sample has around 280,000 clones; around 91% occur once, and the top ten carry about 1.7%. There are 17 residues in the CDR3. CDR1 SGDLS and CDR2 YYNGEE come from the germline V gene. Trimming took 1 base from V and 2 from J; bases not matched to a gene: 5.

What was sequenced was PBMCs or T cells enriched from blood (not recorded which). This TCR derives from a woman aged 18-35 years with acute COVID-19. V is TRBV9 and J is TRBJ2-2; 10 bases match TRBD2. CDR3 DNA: TGTGCCAGCAGCGTACAACCTAGCGGGGGTAACACCGGGGAGCTGTTTTTT. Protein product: CASSVQPSGGNTGELFF.